There are many counts of the clone carrying this T cell receptor beta chain. The antigen is unknown. The data were obtained in a study of CD8 T cells in ankylosing spondylitis. Broader study findings: Prior literature has documented some motif variants in synovial fluid and blood from reactive arthritis. It appeared that ankylosing spondylitis blood was characterized by a TCR beta motif of under ten highly homologous variants. Within matched ankylosing spondylitis synovial fluid, disease-linked clones were reportedly significantly enriched.

Quantitative 5'-RACE was performed with molecular barcodes, and it yielded the TCR beta libraries. TCRdb reprocessed the 5' RACE reads with MiXCR, giving one entry per CDR3 protein. The sample consists of 200,000 to 250,000 distinct CDR3 sequences, approximately 20% of them appearing once. Germline values: CDR1 SQVTM, CDR2 ANQGSEA. The CDR3 length is 14 residues. The receptor was derived from a male donor with ankylosing spondylitis. The rearrangement uses TRBV29-1 and TRBJ2-3, with 7 bases that match TRBD2. Sequencing input: blood, either unsorted or a sorted T cell fraction (not recorded which). The CDR3 loop is CSAGWAGDTDTQYF. The CDR3 DNA reads TGCAGTGCGGGATGGGCGGGAGATACAGATACGCAGTATTTT.